Listed here are 8 T cell receptor beta chains from one sample, sequenced in a study of cytomegalovirus exposure and HLA in healthy donors. PCR primers comprised 60 Vbeta and 13 Jbeta primers. TCRdb's copy holds only in-frame clones and misses some; the assay was immunoSEQ multiplex PCR. The repertoire holds about 170,000 clones, with 65% to 85% as singletons. What was sequenced was PBMCs. These receptors were collected from a woman aged 45 to 65 in good health and CMV-seropositive.

The chain combines TRBV21-1 with TRBJ2-1; TRBD2 was called by the table and not checked on the DNA. TRBV21-1 is flagged as a pseudogene. CDR3 length equals 18 residues. The CDR3 coding sequence is TGTGCCAGCAGCAAAAACTGGAGAAGCGGGAGGGGGATCGATGAGCAGTTCTTC. It yields the protein CASSKNWRSGRGIDEQFF.

The table lists this clone with a count of one. The gene calls are TRBV14 and TRBJ2-7; the match to TRBD1 covers 9 bases. The germline CDR1 and CDR2 sequences are SGHDN and FVKESK. The junction had 7 bases not matched to a gene; V was cut back by 4 bases and J by 0 bases. This CDR3 has 16 amino acids. This chain's CDR3 is CASSLSDRGFSYEQYF. For the CDR3, the DNA is TGTGCCAGCAGCCTTTCCGACAGGGGGTTCTCCTACGAGCAGTACTTC.

The V and J genes are TRBV5-4 and TRBJ1-5, with 7 positions matching TRBD1. The ends lost 0 bases at V and 7 bases at J; junction bases unmatched: 4. The CDR3 has 14 residues. Germline-derived CDR1 and CDR2 are SGHNT and YYREEE (reference sequence). For the CDR3, the DNA is TGTGCCAGCAGCTTGGAGGGGGCGGGACAGCCCCAGCATTTT. The encoded protein is CASSLEGAGQPQHF.

Regarding this clone: A junction end diverges from the germline sequence, so it may reflect a read error. The chain carries TRBV4-3 and TRBJ1-1; unclear D gene. Germline values: CDR1 LGHNA, CDR2 YSLEER. The CDR3 runs 11 residues. CDR3 protein: CASSQDRIRDF. CDR3 nucleotide sequence: TGCGCCAGCAGCCAAGATCGAATTCGGGATTTT.

This clone was observed a few times. The chain couples TRBV7-9 to TRBJ1-2, with no clear D. CDR3 length equals 16 residues. The V gene's germline CDR1 is SEHNR and CDR2 FQNEAQ (reference sequence). V lost 6 bases, J lost 4 bases, and 21 bases lay in between. DNA of the CDR3: TGTGCCAGCAGACCCCCCGGGATGTTGGTGAGCTATGGCTACACCTTC. The encoded protein is CASRPPGMLVSYGYTF. The full variable domain, in which reference TRBV7-9 and TRBJ1-2 provide the parts outside the CDR3, is DTGVSQNPRHKITKRGQNVTFRCDPISEHNRLYWYRQTLGQGPEFLTYFQNEAQLEKSRLLSDRFSAERPKGSFSTLEIQRTEQGDSAMYLCASRPPGMLVSYGYTFGSGTRLTVV.

The rearrangement joins TRBV7-3 to TRBJ2-3, with 7 bases aligning to TRBD2. Germline loops: CDR1 SGHTA, CDR2 FQGTGA. V was clipped by 5 bases and J by 3 bases; unmatched bases: 8. CDR3 length: 15 amino acids. The CDR3 here is CASSLSGGRTDTQYF. CDR3 nucleotides: TGTGCCAGCAGCCTATCGGGGGGACGAACAGATACGCAGTATTTT.

CDR3 sequence reads: CASSATPTRGGKNIQYF. The CDR3 nucleotides read TGTGCCAGCAGCGCCACCCCCACCCGGGGGGGTAAAAACATTCAGTACTTC. This chain connects TRBV9 to TRBJ2-4; 8 bases agree with TRBD2. The V gene's germline CDR1 is SGDLS and CDR2 YYNGEE. Trimming removed 3 bases from V and 4 bases from J; junction bases left unmatched: 12. The length of the CDR3 is 17 residues.

V usage is TRBV7-9 and J usage is TRBJ2-3; D is ambiguous. Trimming pared 6 bases from V and 2 bases from J, leaving 15 bases between. Germline loops: CDR1 SEHNR, CDR2 FQNEAQ (reference sequence). The CDR3 has 15 amino acids. Written as DNA, the CDR3 is TGTGCCAGCAGTTCTTGGGCGACCAACACAGATACGCAGTATTTT. Translation: CASSSWATNTDTQYF.